The 10 T cell receptor beta chains given below trace back to one sample, sequenced in a study of blood T cell repertoires in COVID-19 (dated by TCRdb to about 2020). Library creation used the immunoSEQ multiplex PCR assay. Not all clones reach the TCRdb copy of this immuneACCESS table, which keeps in-frame sequences only. Checked studies attribute under half of the gap to unresolved V genes and leave the rest unexplained. Recorded for this sample are about 53,000 clones; 85% to 95% of them occurred a single time. 2.5% to 3.5% of the sample belongs to the ten largest clones. The material sequenced was peripheral blood. Receptors originate from a human donor in a cohort sampled during active COVID-19.

This clone was counted a few times. This sequence joins TRBV6-1 and TRBJ1-3, with D unclear. Trimming took 6 bases from V and 2 from J, leaving 17 bases between them. The CDR3 is made up of 16 amino acids. Germline V gene lookup returns CDR1 MNHNS and CDR2 SASEGT. As DNA, the CDR3 is TGTGCCAGCAGGGAAATGGTTCGCAAGCCTGGAAACACCATATATTTT. It encodes CASREMVRKPGNTIYF.

CDR3 residues: CASSPSIRGSTDTQYF. CDR3 bases: TGCGCCAGCAGCCCCTCCATCCGGGGGAGCACAGATACGCAGTATTTT. V usage is TRBV4-1 and J usage is TRBJ2-3; perhaps TRBD2 as D (6 bases). V lost 4 bases, J lost 0 bases, and 14 bases lay in between. The germline CDR1 and CDR2 sequences are MGHRA and YSYEKL. The CDR3 contains 16 residues.

The rearrangement links TRBV3-1 (or the pseudogene TRBV3-2) to TRBJ2-7; D perhaps matches TRBD1 (6 bases). V lost 0 bases, J lost 6 bases, and 9 bases lay in between. Germline lookup yields CDR1 LGHDT and CDR2 YNNKEL (reference sequence). The CDR3 loop spans 13 amino acids. This CDR3 is CASSQDPRGEQYV. The CDR3 nucleotides are TGTGCCAGCAGCCAAGATCCCAGGGGCGAGCAGTACGTC.

This clone was observed a few times. The chain employs TRBV6-2 or TRBV6-3 and TRBJ2-7; TRBD2 matches 12 bases. Germline CDR1 and CDR2: MNHEY and SVGEGT. This CDR3 is built from 14 residues. V was clipped by 5 bases and J by 5 bases; unmatched bases: 4. CDR3 region: CASSQRLAGDEQYF. DNA for the CDR3: TGTGCCAGCAGTCAGCGACTAGCGGGAGACGAGCAGTACTTC.

V and J are TRBV19 and TRBJ2-2, with TRBD1 matching 8 bases. The CDR3 is made up of 16 amino acids. The V segment lost 4 bases and the J segment 6 bases; nucleotides outside the gene matches: 10. In germline, CDR1 is LNHDA, CDR2 SQIVND (reference sequence). Written as DNA, the CDR3 is TGTGCCAGTAGTACCGGACAGGGCGATGTCGCCGGGGAGCTGTTTTTT. Its translation is CASSTGQGDVAGELFF.

The chain carries TRBV4-1 and TRBJ1-6, with 7 bases identical to TRBD1. The CDR3 is 15 amino acids. Trimming at V came to 0 bases and at J to 9 bases, leaving 5 bases not matched to a gene. Germline V CDR1 and CDR2: MGHRA, YSYEKL. The CDR3 is CASSQDWTGLSPLHF. The DNA of the CDR3 is TGCGCCAGCAGCCAAGATTGGACAGGCCTTTCACCCCTCCACTTT.

The chain carries TRBV21-1 and TRBJ1-3; the table assigns TRBD1, which was not confirmed against the DNA. TRBV21-1 is designated a pseudogene. The CDR3 sequence is 13 residues long. The CDR3, as DNA: TGTGCCAGCGGCGACAGGGTTGGAGACACCATATATTTT. Encoded protein: CASGDRVGDTIYF.

The gene calls are TRBV23-1 and TRBJ2-1, with D possibly being TRBD1 (6 bases). TRBV23-1 is sorted into the ORF group, with uncertain function. This CDR3 is 15 amino acids long. Trimming shortened V by 0 bases and J by 7 bases, and 13 bases separated the two germline ends. In DNA, the CDR3 is TGCGCCAGCAGTCAATCGTTAGAACAGGGTAATGAGCAGTTCTTC. The encoded protein is CASSQSLEQGNEQFF.

The chain carries TRBV9 and TRBJ1-1, with TRBD1 as a possible D gene (6 bases). CDR1 and CDR2 (germline): SGDLS, YYNGEE. This CDR3 comprises 14 residues. Trimming took 0 bases from V and 4 from J, leaving 10 bases between them. For the CDR3, the DNA is TGTGCCAGCAGCGTAGATCCCAGGGGCACTGAAGCTTTCTTT. This gives the protein CASSVDPRGTEAFF.

The V call is TRBV7-2, the J call TRBJ1-3; the match to TRBD1 covers 8 bases. V gave up 4 bases and J gave up 9 bases; unmatched junction bases: 8. Germline V gene data show CDR1 as SGHTA and CDR2 as FQGNSA. This CDR3 contains 14 residues. CDR3 sequence (DNA): TGTGCCAGCAGCTGGACAGGGTCCGGGAGCACCATATATTTT. Translated, it gives CASSWTGSGSTIYF. Complete variable domain (other parts from reference TRBV7-2 and TRBJ1-3): GAGVSQSPSNKVTEKGKDVELRCDPISGHTALYWYRQSLGQGLEFLIYFQGNSAPDKSGLPSDRFSAERTGGSVSTLTIQRTQQEDSAVYLCASSWTGSGSTIYFGEGSWLTVV.